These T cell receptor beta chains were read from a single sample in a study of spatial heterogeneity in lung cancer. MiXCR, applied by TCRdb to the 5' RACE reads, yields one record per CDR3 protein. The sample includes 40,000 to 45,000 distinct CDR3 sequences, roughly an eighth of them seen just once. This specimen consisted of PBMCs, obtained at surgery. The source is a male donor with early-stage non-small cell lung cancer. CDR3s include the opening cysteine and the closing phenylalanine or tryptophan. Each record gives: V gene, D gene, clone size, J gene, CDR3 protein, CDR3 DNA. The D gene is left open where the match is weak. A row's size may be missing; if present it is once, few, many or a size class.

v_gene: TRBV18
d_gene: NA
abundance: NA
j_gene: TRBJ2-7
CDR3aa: CASSLTQQGPSYEQYF
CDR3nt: TGTGCCAGCTCTCTTACCCAACAGGGTCCTAGTTACGAGCAGTACTTC

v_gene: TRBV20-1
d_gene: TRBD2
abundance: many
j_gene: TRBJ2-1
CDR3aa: CSARDPSGRGDEQFF
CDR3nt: TGCAGTGCTAGAGATCCCAGCGGGAGAGGCGATGAGCAGTTCTTC

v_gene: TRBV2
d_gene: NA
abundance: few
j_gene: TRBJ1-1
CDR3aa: CASSSTETEAFF
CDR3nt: TGTGCCAGCAGTTCGACCGAGACTGAAGCTTTCTTT

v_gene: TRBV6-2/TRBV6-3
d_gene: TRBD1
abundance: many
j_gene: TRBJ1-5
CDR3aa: CASSQGTGVDQPQHF
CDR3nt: TGTGCCAGCAGTCAAGGGACAGGGGTCGATCAGCCCCAGCATTTT

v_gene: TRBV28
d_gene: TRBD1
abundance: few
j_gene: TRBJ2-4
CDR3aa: CASSLRDRGRGPAKNIQYF
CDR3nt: TGTGCCAGCAGTCTCCGGGACAGGGGGCGCGGTCCAGCCAAAAACATTCAGTACTTC

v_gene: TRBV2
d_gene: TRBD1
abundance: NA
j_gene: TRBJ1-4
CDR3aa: CASRDRGWLNEKLFF
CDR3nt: TGTGCCAGCAGGGACAGGGGATGGCTTAATGAAAAACTGTTTTTT

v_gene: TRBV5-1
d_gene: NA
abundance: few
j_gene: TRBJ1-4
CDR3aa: CASSVDPSGEKLFF
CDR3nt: TGCGCCAGCAGCGTGGACCCTTCGGGAGAAAAACTGTTTTTT

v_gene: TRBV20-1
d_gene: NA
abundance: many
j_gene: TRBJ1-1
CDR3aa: CSARRAGHREEEAFF
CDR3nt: TGCAGTGCTAGGCGGGCCGGACACAGGGAGGAGGAGGCTTTCTTT

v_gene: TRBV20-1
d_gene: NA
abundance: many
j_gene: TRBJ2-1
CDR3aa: CSATDGTNEQFF
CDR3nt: TGCAGTGCTACAGACGGAACCAATGAGCAGTTCTTC

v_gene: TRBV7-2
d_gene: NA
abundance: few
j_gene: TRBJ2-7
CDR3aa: CASSLQGRSYEQYF
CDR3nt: TGTGCCAGCAGCCTTCAGGGGCGATCCTACGAGCAGTACTTC

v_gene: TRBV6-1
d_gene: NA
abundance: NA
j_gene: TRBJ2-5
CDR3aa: CASSEVPEETQYF
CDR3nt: TGTGCCAGCAGTGAAGTCCCGGAAGAGACCCAGTACTTC

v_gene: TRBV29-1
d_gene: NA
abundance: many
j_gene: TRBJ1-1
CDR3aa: CSVEGRGAFF
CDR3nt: TGCAGCGTTGAGGGCAGGGGAGCTTTCTTT

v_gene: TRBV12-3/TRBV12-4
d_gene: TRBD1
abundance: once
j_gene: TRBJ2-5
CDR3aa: CASSNRGGETQYF
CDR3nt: TGTGCCAGCAGTAACAGGGGCGGGGAGACCCAGTACTTC